This TCR beta chain derives from a study of blood T cell repertoires in COVID-19 (dated by TCRdb to the early 2020s). Concerning the study at large: Samples from collaborators originated in the United States, Italy and Spain and spanned both the acute and convalescent phases of COVID-19. The prospective study material was composed of cDNA or gDNA derived from T cells, B-cell-depleted T cells, or PBMCs. The dataset comprised deeply sampled blood TCRbeta repertoires from subjects exposed to, actively infected with, or recovered from COVID-19. The repertoires were released in a freely available public database intended as a resource for research on the immune response to SARS-CoV-2. Samples were obtained from the ongoing ImmuneRACE study (first 160 participants) and from over 1,000 subjects provided by 6 global collaborators. Sample metadata almost always included a de-identified subject ID, COVID-19 status, age in years and sex. Where available, HLA class I and class II types were taken from metadata supplied by the sample provider and were not determined by assay-based typing. Summary of the overall study and its limitations: How much clinical and demographic metadata was included differed by source and by participant, and the metadata was provided uncurated.

Taken from the germline V gene, the CDR1 and CDR2 loops are SGHDT and YYEEEE. The CDR3 covers 17 residues, taking in both the cysteine and the phenylalanine. Only the CDR3 DNA stays, 51 bases, in frame from base 1. Trimming accounts for 4 bases at V and 3 bases at J, while the number of junction bases matched to no gene is 16. The collaborating institutions used their own protocols to collect whole blood in K2EDTA tubes. For TCRbeta analysis, collaborators shipped samples in one of three forms: frozen whole blood, isolated PBMCs, or DNA extracted from either of those sample types. Turning to this clone: The antigen it binds to is not known. No base qualities exist here, and no much larger clone lies one base off it.

The immunoSEQ Assay, a bias-controlled multiplex PCR, was used to amplify TCRbeta CDR3 regions from genomic DNA. As for the original processing: The number of nucleated cells in each sample was estimated by amplification of reference gene primers within the assay. Sequence reads were collapsed and filtered to measure the absolute abundance of every unique TCRbeta CDR3 rearrangement. For each sample, productive Simpson clonality was calculated by taking the square root of Simpson's diversity index across productive rearrangements. The table comes from immuneACCESS by way of TCRdb, which keeps in-frame sequences with V and J called. Part of the clones is missing from these tables; in studies checked, under half for an unresolved V gene and the rest for unknown reasons. Clone size and V and J calls were adopted from that table, with D and trimming inferred from the DNA. The sample includes 160,000 or so clones, with 89% observed a single time. Jointly, the top ten make up approximately 3% of the sample.

This clonotype was sampled from a man between 60 and 70 years old with acute or convalescent COVID-19. Source material: peripheral blood. The chain is assembled from TRBV5-6 and TRBJ2-7; 7 central nucleotides agree with TRBD2. The bases read TGTGCCAGCAGCCCCCGCCCCGGAAGGGCGGGAGACTACGAGCAGTACTTC. Its product reads: CASSPRPGRAGDYEQYF. Here the CDR3 is joined to the reference TRBV5-6 and TRBJ2-7 genes, and the full variable domain is: DAGVTQSPTHLIKTRGQQVTLRCSPKSGHDTVSWYQQALGQGPQFIFQYYEEEERQRGNFPDRFSGHQFPNYSSELNVNALLLGDSALYLCASSPRPGRAGDYEQYFGPGTRLTVT.